Listed below are T cell receptor beta chains from one sample, sequenced in a study of shared clonotypes between healthy human individuals. Libraries were prepared by immunoSEQ multiplex PCR; TCRdb keeps only in-frame clonotypes and omits some of them. The sample includes 2 million to 2.5 million clones, 93% seen only once; the top ten take 0.39%. Source material: naive CD4+ T cells from PBMCs. Receptors were obtained from a man aged 18 to 35 in good health. Some clones in this sample may be carry-over from other donors' samples. The CDR3 runs from the conserved cysteine through the conserved F or W. The D gene is left open where the match is weak. Not all rows give a size; the values are once, few, many and, for expanded clones, a class.

>-|-|TRBV15|TRBJ2-5
TGTGCCACCAGCAGACCCCGGACTTCCCAAGAGACCCAGTACTTC
CATSRPRTSQETQYF
>-|once|TRBV28|TRBJ1-2
TGTGCCAGCAGTTTATCGGGCACAACCTATGGCTACACCTTC
CASSLSGTTYGYTF
>-|-|TRBV29-1|TRBJ2-3
TGCAGCGTTGAAGGACAATACACAGATACGCAGTATTTT
CSVEGQYTDTQYF
>-|-|TRBV5-8|TRBJ2-1
TGTGCCAGCAGCGAAGGGACTGGCTACAATGAGCAGTTCTTC
CASSEGTGYNEQFF
>-|-|TRBV21-1|TRBJ2-7
TGTGCCAGCAGCAAAGGGGCTGCCGGGGTGTGGCGGGAGATCGACGAGCAGTACTTC
CASSKGAAGVWREIDEQYF
>-|-|TRBV29-1|TRBJ2-3
TGCAGCGCCCGCCCCCAGGGAGGAGATACGCAGTATTTT
CSARPQGGDTQYF
>TRBD2|-|TRBV9|TRBJ2-5
TGTGCCAGCAGCGTAGCCCCGATAGCGGGATTCCAAGAGACCCAGTACTTC
CASSVAPIAGFQETQYF
>-|-|TRBV5-1|TRBJ2-3
TGCGCCAGCGGTTCTACACCCACAGATACGCAGTATTTT
CASGSTPTDTQYF
>-|-|TRBV7-2|TRBJ2-3
TGTGCCAGCAGCTTAGTCTGGCGGGCCGTCACAGATACGCAGTATTTT
CASSLVWRAVTDTQYF
>-|-|TRBV5-4|TRBJ2-7
TGTGCCAGCAGCGTGGTTTTCGGCAGGGGAGACGAGCAGTACTTC
CASSVVFGRGDEQYF
>TRBD1|-|TRBV6-1|TRBJ2-7
TGTGCCAGCAGCGAATGGGGACAGCCAATCTACGAGCAGTACTTC
CASSEWGQPIYEQYF
>-|once|TRBV28|TRBJ2-2
TGTGCCAGCGAATCGTACAGCAGGGGCCGGAACACCGGGGAGCTGTTTTTT
CASESYSRGRNTGELFF
>-|-|TRBV15|TRBJ2-5
TGTGCCACCAGCAGAGGCCAGATCCGAGAGACCCAGTACTTC
CATSRGQIRETQYF
>-|-|TRBV29-1|TRBJ2-1
TGCAGCGTGCTACATTGGACAGACAATGAGCAGTTCTTC
CSVLHWTDNEQFF